These 2 T cell receptor beta chains were all obtained from the same sample, sequenced in a study of cytomegalovirus exposure and HLA in healthy donors. In the PCR, 60 Vbeta and 13 Jbeta primers were used. Using immunoSEQ multiplex PCR, the repertoire was profiled, and TCRdb retains in-frame clones only, with some absent. The sample lists about 120,000 clones, approximately 80% occurring once. The sequencing sample was made of PBMCs. All receptors come from a middle-aged woman in good health and CMV-seropositive.

Points on this clone: Other nucleotide sequences in the sample specify the same CDR3. J is TRBJ2-7 and V is TRBV10-1; 9 bases map to TRBD1. Germline assignment: CDR1 WNHNN and CDR2 SYGVQD (reference sequence). V trimming: 0 bases; J trimming: 6 bases; junction bases outside the gene matches: 6. There are 15 residues in the CDR3. The CDR3 DNA follows: TGCGCCAGCAGTGAGTCGGGACAGGGACGGGGCGAGCAGTACTTC. This translates into CASSESGQGRGEQYF.

The chain links TRBV5-6 to TRBJ2-5; D is perhaps TRBD2 (5 bases). The V gene lost 0 bases and the J gene lost 3 bases, with 15 bases spanning the gap. The CDR3 contains 16 residues. Germline V gene lookup returns CDR1 SGHDT and CDR2 YYEEEE. The CDR3 region is CASSLVGGRGEETQYF. CDR3 coding DNA: TGTGCCAGCAGCTTGGTTGGCGGTCGGGGAGAAGAGACCCAGTACTTC.